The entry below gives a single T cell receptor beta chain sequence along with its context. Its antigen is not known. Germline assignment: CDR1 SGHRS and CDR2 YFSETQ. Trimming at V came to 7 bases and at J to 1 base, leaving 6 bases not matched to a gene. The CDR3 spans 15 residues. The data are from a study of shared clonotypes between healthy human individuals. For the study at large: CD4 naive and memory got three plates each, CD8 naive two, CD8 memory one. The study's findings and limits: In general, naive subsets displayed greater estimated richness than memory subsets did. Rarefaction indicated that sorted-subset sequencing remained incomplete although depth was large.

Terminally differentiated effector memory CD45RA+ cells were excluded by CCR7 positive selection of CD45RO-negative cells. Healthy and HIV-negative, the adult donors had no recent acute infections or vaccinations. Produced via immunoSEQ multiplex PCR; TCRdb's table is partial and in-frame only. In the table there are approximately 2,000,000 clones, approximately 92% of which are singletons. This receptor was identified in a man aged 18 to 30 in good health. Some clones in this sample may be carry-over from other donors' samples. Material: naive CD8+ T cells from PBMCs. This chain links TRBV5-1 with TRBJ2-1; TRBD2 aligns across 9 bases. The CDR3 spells CASGPLAGSYNEQFF. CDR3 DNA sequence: TGCGCCAGCGGTCCCCTAGCGGGGTCCTACAATGAGCAGTTCTTC.